A selection of T cell receptor beta chains follows, all from one sample in a study of identical twins. TCRdb used MiXCR to reprocess the 5' RACE reads, holding one entry per CDR3 protein. The sample includes some 590,000 distinct CDR3 sequences, roughly 9.5% of them seen just once. The same sample was also studied in work on yellow fever vaccine responses in identical twins.

The sample comprised PBMCs. The receptors come from a young woman in good health. The CDR3 runs from the conserved cysteine through the conserved F or W. Expanded clones are given a class, and other clones once, few, many or no size at all.

abundance,j_gene,v_gene,CDR3aa
few,TRBJ2-7,TRBV6-5,CASTRGGGRQYF
.,TRBJ1-1,TRBV29-1,CSALQGGSTEAFF
many,TRBJ2-3,TRBV14,CASSQDQGDTQYF
.,TRBJ2-2,TRBV6-2/TRBV6-3,CASSTPGTGAANTGELFF
.,TRBJ2-5,TRBV6-1,CASSRQGGVAGETQYF
few,TRBJ2-2,TRBV12-3/TRBV12-4,CASSSLTGAGRGELFF
few,TRBJ2-5,TRBV2,CASSGLAGAMETQYF
many,TRBJ2-7,TRBV6-5,CASSYSGGPYEQYF
.,TRBJ2-7,TRBV6-1,CASSESGSRNEQYF
many,TRBJ2-2,TRBV7-9,CASSYPQGSESTGELFF
many,TRBJ2-2,TRBV7-3,CASSLRITGELFF
.,TRBJ2-1,TRBV25-1,CASSAPGIAGGGEQFF
few,TRBJ2-2,TRBV20-1,CSARTGTLNTGELFF
few,TRBJ2-1,TRBV9,CASSVEGTSGGPYNEQFF
many,TRBJ2-5,TRBV4-3,CASSQEARGPETQYF
few,TRBJ2-5,TRBV7-8,CASRPTRGETQYF
few,TRBJ2-1,TRBV27,CASNPTIPGGPYNEQFF
many,TRBJ1-2,TRBV20-1,CSARHRDNYGYTF
few,TRBJ1-5,TRBV3-1,CASSQGDRGGNQPQHF
few,TRBJ1-3,TRBV7-9,CASSKNSGNTIYF
many,TRBJ1-1,TRBV4-3,CASSQGQARQNTEAFF
many,TRBJ2-5,TRBV7-2,CASSGAEVLVLVPQYF
.,TRBJ2-3,TRBV20-1,CSATRIGTSGRPDTQYF
few,TRBJ2-5,TRBV20-1,CSAFGQVRTSGSFQETQYF
few,TRBJ2-1,TRBV7-9,CASSPIISPTYFNEQFF
.,TRBJ2-2,TRBV5-5,CASSEGARSGELFF
.,TRBJ2-1,TRBV6-5,CASSAISNEQFF
.,TRBJ2-2,TRBV6-1,CASTARLRNGGRAVGELFF
few,TRBJ2-5,TRBV20-1,CSAGEGRETQYF
many,TRBJ2-7,TRBV7-9,CASSLPWQGIYEQYF
.,TRBJ2-1,TRBV9,CASSAGTSWGNEQFF
.,TRBJ2-2,TRBV29-1,CSVGQGAIGELFF
once,TRBJ2-7,TRBV7-9,CAISLGLGCYEQYF
.,TRBJ1-1,TRBV6-1,CASIGVGIAFF
.,TRBJ1-2,TRBV6-5,CASSSLDSGGYGYTF
.,TRBJ1-1,TRBV28,CATRKGGTEAFF
.,TRBJ2-1,TRBV6-2/TRBV6-3,CASTIRGLEYNEQFF
many,TRBJ2-7,TRBV5-1,CASSLDTATYEQYF
few,TRBJ2-7,TRBV21-1,CASSPNLTNYEQYF
few,TRBJ2-5,TRBV7-3,CASSLNSGHETQYF
few,TRBJ2-7,TRBV20-1,CSARVASLSYEQYF
many,TRBJ2-3,TRBV29-1,CSASGTGYTDTQYF
.,TRBJ2-7,TRBV7-2,CASNHRGLAPYEQYF
few,TRBJ1-1,TRBV29-1,CSVEDPLVEAFF
few,TRBJ2-1,TRBV12-3/TRBV12-4,CASSDPLADHYNEQFF
few,TRBJ2-1,TRBV28,CASNRGRGGRYNEQFF
.,TRBJ2-1,TRBV5-6,CASSTHDRASSYNEQFF